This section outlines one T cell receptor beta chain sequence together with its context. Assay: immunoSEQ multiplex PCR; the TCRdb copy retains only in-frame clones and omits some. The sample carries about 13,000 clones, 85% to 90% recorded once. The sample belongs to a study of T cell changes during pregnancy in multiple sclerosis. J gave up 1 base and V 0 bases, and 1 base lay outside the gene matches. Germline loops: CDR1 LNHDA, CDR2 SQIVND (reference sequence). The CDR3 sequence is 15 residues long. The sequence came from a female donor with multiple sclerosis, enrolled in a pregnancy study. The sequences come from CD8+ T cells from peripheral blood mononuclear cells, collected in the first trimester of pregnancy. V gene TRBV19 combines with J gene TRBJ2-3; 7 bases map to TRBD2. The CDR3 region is CASSIEAGGTDTQYF. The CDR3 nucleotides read TGTGCCAGTAGTATAGAGGCGGGGGGCACAGATACGCAGTATTTT.